This T cell receptor (beta chain) was sequenced in a study of blood T cell repertoires in COVID-19 (dated by TCRdb to about 2020). Some background on the complete study: Samples from collaborators originated in the United States, Italy and Spain and spanned both the acute and convalescent phases of COVID-19. Subjects who had been exposed to COVID-19, were actively infected with it, or had recovered from it provided the deeply sampled blood TCRbeta repertoires that made up the dataset. The sample metadata nearly always contained a de-identified subject ID, COVID-19 status, age in years and sex. The prospective study material was composed of cDNA or gDNA derived from T cells, B-cell-depleted T cells, or PBMCs. Samples were obtained from the ongoing ImmuneRACE study (first 160 participants) and from about 1,300 subjects provided by 6 global collaborators. A freely available public database, intended as a resource for researchers studying the immune response to SARS-CoV-2, is where the repertoires were released. Where available, HLA class I and class II types were taken from metadata supplied by the sample provider and were not determined by assay-based typing.

The collaborating institutions used their own protocols to collect whole blood in K2EDTA tubes. For TCRbeta analysis, collaborators shipped samples in one of three forms: frozen whole blood, isolated PBMCs, or DNA extracted from either of those sample types. Trimming leaves V shorter by 3 bases and J shorter by 0 bases, with the junction holding 2 bases beyond the gene matches. Reading from cysteine to phenylalanine, the CDR3 counts 14 amino acids. This entry keeps only the CDR3 DNA: 42 bases, framed from base 1. Via the germline V gene (reference sequence), CDR1 is DFQATT and CDR2 SNEGSKA. TCRbeta CDR3 regions were amplified from genomic DNA by means of the immunoSEQ Assay, a bias-controlled multiplex PCR. Per the authors' processing: Within the assay, amplification of reference gene primers was used to estimate how many nucleated cells each sample contained. To quantify the absolute abundance of each unique TCRbeta CDR3 rearrangement, sequence reads were collapsed and filtered. For each sample, productive Simpson clonality was calculated by taking the square root of Simpson's diversity index across productive rearrangements. TCRdb re-hosts the immuneACCESS table, in-frame sequences only. Its copies lack some clones; in the studies checked, an unresolved V gene accounts for under half of them, and the cause for the rest is not known. From that table come the V and J calls and clone size; the DNA was used to work out D and trimming. This sample has around 75,000 clones in its table, and approximately 90% of those were observed once. About 21% of the sample is in the top ten clones.

Points on this clone: Its antigen is still unknown. Base qualities are not at hand, and no much larger clone is one base apart.

The full study reports these points: The amount of clinical and demographic metadata varied by source and participant and was provided uncurated.

Recombination linked TRBV20-1 to TRBJ2-3; TRBD2 aligns with 8 central bases. Sequenced sample: peripheral blood. The receptor's source is a human donor in a cohort sampled during active COVID-19. The encoded CDR3 is CSASRGGSTDTQYF. DNA sequence: TGCAGTGCTAGTCGGGGGGGGAGCACAGATACGCAGTATTTT.